Following are 10 T cell receptor beta chains from one sample sequenced in a study of blood T cell repertoires in COVID-19. Using immunoSEQ multiplex PCR, the repertoire was profiled, and TCRdb retains in-frame clones only, with some absent. The repertoire holds 350,000 to 500,000 clones, with roughly 89% as singletons. Sequencing was done on a sample of peripheral blood. All receptors come from a man between 18 and 29 years old with COVID-19, enrolled during active disease.

The V call is TRBV5-4, the J call TRBJ2-7, with 8 bases lining up with TRBD1. Trimming cost V 0 bases and J 5 bases; bases outside gene matches: 4. Germline values: CDR1 SGHNT, CDR2 YYREEE (reference sequence). The CDR3 sequence is 14 residues long. CDR3 sequence (DNA): TGTGCCAGCAGCTTGGCGCAGGGGGCGGACGAGCAGTACTTC. Its protein is CASSLAQGADEQYF.

This chain connects TRBV12-3 or TRBV12-4 to TRBJ2-3; a possible D gene is TRBD2 (5 bases). CDR3 length equals 13 residues. Trimming pared 7 bases from V and 1 base from J, leaving 9 bases between. The CDR3 spells CASTLEGTDTQYF. CDR3 nucleotides: TGTGCCAGCACCCTGGAGGGCACAGATACGCAGTATTTT.

CDR3 bases: TGTGCCAGCAGTGACAATCGGGACAGGGGCAATGAGCAGTTCTTC. Amino acids: CASSDNRDRGNEQFF. The chain recombines TRBV6-1 with TRBJ2-1; 10 positions agree with TRBD1. The trim removed 3 bases at V and 6 bases at J, leaving 5 bases unmatched. The CDR3 has 15 residues. Germline lookup yields CDR1 MNHNS and CDR2 SASEGT.

Details on this clone: One end of the junction is discordant with germline, which a read error may explain. The chain has TRBV5-5 and TRBJ2-4, with 7 positions matching TRBD2. The CDR3 has 12 amino acids. Looked up from germline, CDR1 is SGHKS and CDR2 is YYEKEE (reference sequence). Here the CDR3 reads CASSFGEGRRDF. CDR3 bases: TGTGCCAGCAGCTTCGGGGAGGGCCGGAGGGACTTC.

This clone was picked up one time. The chain links TRBV24-1 to TRBJ2-1, with 7 bases identical to TRBD2. The CDR3 extends over 14 amino acids. V trimming: 4 bases; J trimming: 5 bases; junction bases outside the gene matches: 4. Germline CDR1 reads KGHDR; CDR2 reads SFDVKD. CDR3 DNA sequence: TGTGCCACCAGTGACGCTGGGACTAACAATGAGCAGTTCTTC. The encoded protein is CATSDAGTNNEQFF.

This clone was seen a few times. The chain couples TRBV6-5 to TRBJ2-2, with 9 bases that match TRBD2. CDR3 length: 14 amino acids. Germline CDR1 reads MNHEY; CDR2 reads SVGAGI. Germline trimming cut 6 bases from V and 6 bases from J; bases unmatched to any gene: 5. CDR3 region: CASRRTSEAGELFF. The CDR3 DNA is TGTGCCAGCAGGAGGACTAGCGAGGCCGGGGAGCTGTTTTTT.

The chain couples TRBV10-2 to TRBJ1-2; 7 bases map to TRBD1. This CDR3 comprises 15 residues. Trimming cost V 3 bases and J 0 bases; bases outside gene matches: 4. Germline CDR1 and CDR2: WSHSY and SAAADI. The CDR3 nucleotides are TGCGCCAGCAGTGACCCCGGGACAGCTAACTATGGCTACACCTTC. This sequence encodes CASSDPGTANYGYTF.

This chain uses TRBV6-5 with TRBJ1-5; D is unclear. Trimming pared 5 bases from V and 4 bases from J, leaving 9 bases between. The CDR3 runs to 13 residues. Per germline, CDR1 MNHEY and CDR2 SVGAGI. The DNA for the CDR3 is TGTGCCAGCAGTCCAGGCCGAAATCAGCCCCAGCATTTT. Translating it yields CASSPGRNQPQHF.

Comment on this clone: The same CDR3 also results from other DNA sequences found in this sample. V usage is TRBV9 and J usage is TRBJ2-3, with a possible D match to TRBD2 (7 bases). The CDR3 loop spans 14 amino acids. The germline CDR1 and CDR2 sequences are SGDLS and YYNGEE. Trimming took 0 bases from V and 4 from J, leaving 9 bases between them. CDR3 in DNA: TGTGCCAGCAGCGTAGGAGGGGGGGCAGATACGCAGTATTTT. This encodes CASSVGGGADTQYF.

This clone was seen only once. This chain joins TRBV5-6 and TRBJ2-7; D not certain. The V gene lost 7 bases and the J gene lost 3 bases, with 17 bases spanning the gap. Germline assignment: CDR1 SGHDT and CDR2 YYEEEE. This CDR3 spans 14 amino acids. The CDR3 nucleotides are TGTGCCAGCTTCTCACGCCCTAGGAACTACGAGCAGTACTTC. It yields the protein CASFSRPRNYEQYF.